This TCR beta chain comes out of a study of shared clonotypes between healthy human individuals. Overall study context: Samples came from a couple of female and a few male donors aged 18 to 49. Three plates each covered CD4 naive and memory; CD8 naive two, CD8 memory one. Study-wide results and caveats: Despite large depth, sorted-subset datasets appeared incompletely sequenced.

As regards this clone: Antigen specificity is unknown.

This CDR3 spans 15 amino acids. Germline V lookup: CDR1 GTSNPN, CDR2 SVGIG (reference sequence). V lost 4 bases and J 4 bases, leaving 19 bases between the germline ends. Data came from immunoSEQ multiplex PCR; TCRdb stores just in-frame clones and leaves some out. This sample has about 2.4 million clones, with roughly 93% found just once. The clonotype originates from a man aged 18-30 years in good health. Some clones in this sample may be carry-over from other donors' samples. The specimen was naive CD4+ T cells from PBMCs. Subset in this sample: CD45RA+ positively selected. The rearrangement links TRBV30 to TRBJ2-5, with D possibly being TRBD1 (6 bases). For the CDR3, the DNA is TGTGCCTGGACCCGTACCGGCCAGGGGTCAGAGACCCAGTACTTC. This encodes CAWTRTGQGSETQYF.